The sequence of this T cell receptor (beta chain) was determined in a study of blood T cell repertoires in COVID-19. About the research overall: From T cells, B-cell-depleted T cells, or PBMCs came the material, which was cDNA or gDNA.

CDR3 size: 11 residues. V was clipped by 3 bases and J by 7 bases, with 6 bases between them. Germline V lookup: CDR1 MGHRA, CDR2 YSYEKL. In the authors' workflow: Estimation of nucleated cell counts relied on the amplification of reference gene primers. Repertoires were generated with immunoSEQ multiplex PCR, while TCRdb's copy carries only in-frame clones and drops some. That table is the source of V, J and clone size, and D and trimming were worked out from the DNA. Of about 500,000 clones detected, about 89% appear once; the ten largest clones hold 7.5% to 9%. Patients in Seattle were enrolled during active infection, then followed longitudinally.

The TCR sequence derives from a woman between 50 and 59 years old with COVID-19, enrolled during active disease. The sample taken for sequencing was peripheral blood. J is TRBJ1-1 and V is TRBV4-1; D is unclear. This CDR3 is CASSHSGEAFF. The CDR3 DNA reads TGCGCCAGCAGCCACAGTGGTGAAGCTTTCTTT.